This T cell receptor beta chain derives from a study of glioma-infiltrating T cells after dendritic cell vaccination. Study summary: Patients had newly diagnosed or recurrent glioblastoma and received dendritic cell vaccines.

This clone was recorded a few times. What it binds is not known. Study-level results: The cohort had few patients with full blood and tumor sets. Survival was not directly related to TCR clonality in these patients.

Profiled with immunoSEQ multiplex PCR; TCRdb holds only in-frame clones, not every one. Of 93,000 or so clones listed, around 81% are singletons. The V gene's germline CDR1 is SGHRS and CDR2 YFSETQ. V gave up 0 bases and J gave up 5 bases; unmatched junction bases: 6. The CDR3 runs 18 residues. The sequences come from blood, collected before dendritic cell vaccination. The chain recombines TRBV5-1 with TRBJ2-3, with 16 bases aligning to TRBD2. The receptor was isolated from a human donor with glioblastoma. The CDR3 DNA sequence: TGCGCCAGCAGCTTGGCAGGCGGGACTAGCGGGGGGGAAGATACGCAGTATTTT. It is translated as CASSLAGGTSGGEDTQYF.